A single sample is the source of the 4 T cell receptor beta chains below, sequenced in a study of blood T cell repertoires in COVID-19. Some clones are missing from TCRdb's copy, which holds only in-frame ones; the method was immunoSEQ multiplex PCR. The sample has 150,000 or so clones; 70% to 85% are singletons. Sequences were obtained from peripheral blood. The source of these receptors is a woman between 50 and 59 years old with acute or convalescent COVID-19.

Remarks on this clone: The same CDR3 arises from other DNA sequences in this sample as well. The chain couples TRBV3-1 (or the pseudogene TRBV3-2) to TRBJ2-7, with TRBD2 matching over 8 bases. In germline, CDR1 is LGHDT, CDR2 YNNKEL (reference sequence). This CDR3 spans 14 amino acids. Trimming cost V 4 bases and J 0 bases; bases outside gene matches: 2. CDR3 in amino acids: CASSLSGSSYEQYF. Written as DNA, the CDR3 is TGTGCCAGCAGCCTGAGCGGGAGCTCCTACGAGCAGTACTTC.

The chain links TRBV18 to TRBJ1-1; D not resolved. The CDR3 spans 15 residues. CDR1 and CDR2 (germline): KGHSH, LQKENI. Trimming took 1 base from V and 1 from J, leaving 10 bases between them. The CDR3 sequence is CASSPRSPGNTEAFF. CDR3 in DNA: TGTGCCAGCTCACCACGGTCCCCAGGGAACACTGAAGCTTTCTTT.

The chain joins TRBV10-2 to TRBJ1-4; D is ambiguous. Germline loops: CDR1 WSHSY, CDR2 SAAADI. The CDR3 has 13 amino acids. The ends were cut back, 2 bases at V and 7 bases at J, with 8 bases in the middle. CDR3 residues: CASSENVREKLFF. The CDR3, as DNA: TGCGCCAGCAGTGAGAATGTCCGTGAAAAACTGTTTTTT.

V usage is TRBV27 and J usage is TRBJ2-7; 7 positions agree with TRBD1. The CDR3 covers 15 residues. V shed 5 bases and J 1 base; nucleotides not matched to a gene: 8. Germline CDR1 reads MNHEY; CDR2 reads SMNVEV (reference sequence). For the CDR3, the DNA is TGTGCCAGCAGTCCATACACGACAGGGTCCTACGAGCAGTACTTC. Protein product: CASSPYTTGSYEQYF.